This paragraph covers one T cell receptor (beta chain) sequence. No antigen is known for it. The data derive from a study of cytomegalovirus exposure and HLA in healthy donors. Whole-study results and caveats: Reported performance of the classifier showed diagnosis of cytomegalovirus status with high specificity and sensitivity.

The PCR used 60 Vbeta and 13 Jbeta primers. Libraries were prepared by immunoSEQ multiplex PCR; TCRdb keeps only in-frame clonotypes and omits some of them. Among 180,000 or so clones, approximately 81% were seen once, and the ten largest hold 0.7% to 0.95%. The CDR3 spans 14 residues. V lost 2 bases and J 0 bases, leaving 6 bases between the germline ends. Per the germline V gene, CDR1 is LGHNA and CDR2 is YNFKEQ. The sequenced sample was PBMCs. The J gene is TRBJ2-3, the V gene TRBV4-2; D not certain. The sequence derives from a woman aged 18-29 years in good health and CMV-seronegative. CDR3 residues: CASSQIQSTDTQYF. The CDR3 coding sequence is TGTGCCAGCAGCCAAATACAGAGCACAGATACGCAGTATTTT.